This T cell receptor (beta chain) is drawn from a study of T cell repertoires in cytomegalovirus infection (dated by TCRdb to about 2019). Study-wide context: The peptide stimulations were aimed at well-studied HLA-B-restricted epitopes as well as recently identified HLA-C-restricted CMV epitopes, whose presentation resists viral immunomodulation. Donor HLA type was relevant to the analysis, as public TCR beta signatures indicated carriage of CMV infection together with the matching HLA type.

Instrument on record: Illumina HiSeq 1500. Using fastp at Q25 and MiXCR, TCRdb reprocessed the public reads and kept productive beta chains. CDR3 protein sequences are deduplicated, and each keeps its most common genes and DNA. This sample is represented by around 230,000 distinct CDR3 sequences; 30% to 45% of them were singletons. Of the sample, approximately 59% is held by the ten largest clones. This sample's treatment or condition label indicates: in vitro stimulation with specific CMV peptide epitopes to enrich CMV-specific T cells. CDR1 MDHEN and CDR2 SYDVKM are derived from the germline V gene. Its CDR3 holds 15 amino acids, cysteine through phenylalanine. Left in the record is the CDR3 DNA by itself, 45 bases read in frame from the first base. Deletion took 3 bases off V and 9 bases off J, with a span of 18 bases between the germline ends. Broader findings and caveats from the paper: The ex vivo response was dominated by HLA-C-restricted CMV-specific TCR beta clonotypes, which also provided the single most frequent clonotype in two of eight donors. In both this cohort and an independent approximately 350-donor cohort, the cumulative frequency of public TCR beta family members distinguished carriers of CMV infection plus the relevant HLA type.

A few counts support this clonotype. It has no known antigen specificity. Base quality data are lacking; no much larger clone is found one base away. In this chain, TRBV28 is recombined with TRBJ2-1; there is no confident call for the D gene. The starting material was CD8+ T cells from cultured PBMCs, obtained from culture after CMV antigen stimulation. This TCR came from a human donor in good health (CMV status not recorded). Some clones in this sample may be carry-over from other donors' samples. The CDR3 in this case is CASSFTLDLEVEQFF. The DNA is as follows: TGTGCCAGCAGTTTTACTCTCGACCTTGAGGTTGAGCAGTTCTTC.